This T cell receptor (beta chain) emerged from a study of CD8 T cells in ankylosing spondylitis. This clonotype was seen ten or more times. Its antigen is undetermined. General study points: Ankylosing spondylitis blood appeared to carry a characteristic TCR beta motif of several highly homologous variants. In ankylosing spondylitis patients, matched synovial fluid reportedly showed significant enrichment of disease-linked clones.

TCRdb re-analysed the 5' RACE reads in MiXCR, keeping a single row per CDR3 protein. The table records about 220,000 distinct CDR3 sequences, 6% to 8% of them present only once. The V gene lost 0 bases and the J gene lost 6 bases, with 12 bases spanning the gap. CDR1 SGHRS and CDR2 YFSETQ come from the germline V gene. The CDR3 extends over 15 amino acids. The chain links TRBV5-1 to TRBJ2-2; D remains ambiguous. The sequencing sample was made of blood, either unsorted or a sorted T cell fraction (not recorded which). The clonotype originates from a male donor with ankylosing spondylitis. The CDR3 nucleotides read TGCGCCAGCAGCTTGGGGGAACAAAGCTCCGGGGAGCTGTTTTTT. Translation: CASSLGEQSSGELFF.